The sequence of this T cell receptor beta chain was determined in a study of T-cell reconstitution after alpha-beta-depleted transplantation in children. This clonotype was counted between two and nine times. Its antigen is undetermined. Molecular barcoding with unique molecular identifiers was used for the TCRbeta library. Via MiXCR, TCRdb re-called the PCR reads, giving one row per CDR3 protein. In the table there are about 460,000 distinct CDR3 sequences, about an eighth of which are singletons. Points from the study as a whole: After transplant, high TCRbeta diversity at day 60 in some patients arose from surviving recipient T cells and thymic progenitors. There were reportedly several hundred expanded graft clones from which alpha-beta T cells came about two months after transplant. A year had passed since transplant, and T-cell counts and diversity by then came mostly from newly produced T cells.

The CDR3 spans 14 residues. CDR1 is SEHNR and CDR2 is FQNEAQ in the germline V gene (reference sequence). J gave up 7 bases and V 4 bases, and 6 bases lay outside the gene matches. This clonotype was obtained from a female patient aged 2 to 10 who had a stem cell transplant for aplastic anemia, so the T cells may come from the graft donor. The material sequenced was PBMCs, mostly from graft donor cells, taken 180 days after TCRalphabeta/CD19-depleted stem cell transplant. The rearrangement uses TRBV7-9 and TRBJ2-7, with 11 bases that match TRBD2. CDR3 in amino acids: CASSSQTSGIEQYF. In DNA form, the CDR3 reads TGTGCCAGCAGCTCCCAGACTAGCGGGATAGAGCAGTACTTC.